The 5 T cell receptor beta chains listed next were all sequenced from one sample in a study of control samples from healthy donors and cancer patients. Sequencing was performed with immunoSEQ multiplex PCR; in TCRdb, only in-frame clones are kept and a portion is missing. Of 95,000 to 150,000 clones listed, approximately 90% were seen once; the top ten hold 3% to 4%. Sequenced input: blood. The receptors here all came from a man aged 40-50 years in good health.

This chain connects TRBV6-5 to TRBJ1-5; D is uncertain. Germline loops: CDR1 MNHEY, CDR2 SVGAGI. The V gene lost 10 bases and the J gene lost 3 bases, with 13 bases spanning the gap. The CDR3 is 13 amino acids. CDR3 loop: CAIPTPLNQPQHF. In DNA, the CDR3 is TGTGCCATTCCGACACCACTCAATCAGCCCCAGCATTTT.

This sequence joins TRBV29-1 and TRBJ1-1; D call uncertain. From germline, CDR1 is SQVTM and CDR2 ANQGSEA. Deletions cut 7 bases from V and 11 bases from J, with 17 bases between. CDR3 size: 11 residues. CDR3 nucleotide sequence: TGCAGCGGGGAATCAGACCTGGGGGCTTTCTTT. Protein product: CSGESDLGAFF.

There are a few counts of this clone. The chain carries TRBV2 and TRBJ1-1; D not resolved. Trimming left V 3 bases short and J 3 bases short, with 5 bases between. CDR3 length: 12 residues. Germline V gene lookup returns CDR1 SNHLY and CDR2 FYNNEI. DNA for the CDR3: TGTGCCAGCAGTGATTGGGACACTGAAGCTTTCTTT. Encoded protein: CASSDWDTEAFF.

This chain connects TRBV7-2 to TRBJ1-2; the D is unclear. Per the germline V gene, CDR1 is SGHTA and CDR2 is FQGNSA. This CDR3 has 14 residues. Trimming took 2 bases from V and 3 from J, leaving 10 bases between them. The CDR3 bases are TGTGCCAGCAGCTTAAGTTTGGCGGACTATGGCTACACCTTC. This encodes CASSLSLADYGYTF.

J is TRBJ2-1 and V is TRBV15; 8 bases align to TRBD2. The CDR3 has 18 amino acids. Losses at the gene ends were 1 base for V and 5 bases for J; bases not matched to a gene: 13. Germline assignment: CDR1 LNHNV and CDR2 YYDKDF (reference sequence). The chain's CDR3 is CATSRAPLGGGRDNEQFF. DNA for the CDR3: TGTGCCACCAGCAGAGCACCCCTCGGGGGGGGCAGAGACAATGAGCAGTTCTTC.